The 14 T cell receptor beta chains below come from one sample, sequenced in a study of cytotoxic CD8 clonotypes in ibrutinib-treated CLL. Clones were read by immunoSEQ multiplex PCR, and TCRdb kept only the in-frame ones, dropping some. This table has under 200,000 clones, 70% to 85% appearing once. Material: PBMCs, obtained after 24 months of ibrutinib treatment. Source of these receptors: a human donor with chronic lymphocytic leukemia.

V is TRBV11-2 and J is TRBJ1-2, with D perhaps TRBD1 (5 bases). Germline V gene data show CDR1 as SGHAT and CDR2 as FQNNGV. Trimming took off 2 bases at V and 4 bases at J, with 17 bases between the two ends. The CDR3 has 16 residues. The CDR3 bases are TGTGCCAGCAGCTTAATGGCAACAGGCCAGATCTATGGCTACACCTTC. Translation: CASSLMATGQIYGYTF.

V is TRBV2 and J is TRBJ1-4; the D is unclear. V was cut by 6 bases and J by 6 bases, with 8 bases left in between. CDR1 and CDR2 (germline): SNHLY, FYNNEI. This CDR3 region has 12 residues. CDR3 DNA sequence: TGTGCCAGCAGAGCGGACGATGAAAAACTGTTTTTT. Its translation is CASRADDEKLFF.

The rearrangement joins TRBV27 to TRBJ1-1; D is ambiguous. The CDR3 runs 14 residues. CDR1 is MNHEY and CDR2 is SMNVEV in the germline V gene (reference sequence). V was shortened by 0 bases and J by 3 bases, with 8 bases between the two germline ends. CDR3 nucleotide sequence: TGTGCCAGCAGTTTATCGTGGCCAGACACTGAAGCTTTCTTT. Its protein is CASSLSWPDTEAFF.

This clone has a single count. J is TRBJ2-5 and V is TRBV10-3; 8 positions agree with TRBD2. V gave up 0 bases and J gave up 5 bases; unmatched junction bases: 5. Germline CDR1 and CDR2: ENHRY and SYGVKD. This CDR3 region has 15 residues. CDR3 sequence: CAISESAGGRETQYF. DNA for the CDR3: TGTGCCATCAGTGAGTCGGCGGGGGGCCGGGAGACCCAGTACTTC.

The chain has TRBV5-8 and TRBJ2-1; 14 positions match TRBD2. After removal of 4 bases from V and 6 bases from J, the junction contained 6 bases not matched to a gene. The CDR3 extends over 16 amino acids. CDR1 and CDR2 (germline): SGHTS, YDEGEE. CDR3 residues: CASSAPGLAGVNEQFF. The CDR3 bases are TGTGCCAGCAGCGCGCCGGGACTAGCGGGAGTCAATGAGCAGTTCTTC.

The chain recombines TRBV9 with TRBJ1-2; the D gene is possibly TRBD1 (6 bases). The CDR3 is 13 amino acids. Germline values: CDR1 SGDLS, CDR2 YYNGEE. Trimming cost V 0 bases and J 4 bases, with 7 bases left between them. CDR3: CASSVEGGYGYTF. For the CDR3, the DNA is TGTGCCAGCAGCGTAGAGGGGGGCTATGGCTACACCTTC.

The V call is TRBV6-6, the J call TRBJ2-5; 7 nucleotides match TRBD2. CDR3 size: 14 residues. Germline V gene data show CDR1 as MNHNY and CDR2 as SVGAGI (reference sequence). J gave up 4 bases and V 6 bases, and 8 bases lay outside the gene matches. The CDR3 spells CASRPGLGRETQYF. In DNA, the CDR3 is TGTGCCAGCAGACCCGGACTAGGAAGAGAGACCCAGTACTTC.

The chain joins TRBV6-1 to TRBJ2-7; maybe TRBD1 (6 bases). Germline CDR1 MNHNS, CDR2 SASEGT. The CDR3 has 15 residues. V was shortened by 7 bases and J by 4 bases, with 20 bases between the two germline ends. CDR3 in DNA: TGTGCCAGCAAAGGGACCGGGACAAGAGATTACGAGCAGTACTTC. Protein: CASKGTGTRDYEQYF.

The gene calls are TRBV4-2 and TRBJ2-1; 12 nucleotides align to TRBD2. Germline CDR1 and CDR2: LGHNA and YNFKEQ. This CDR3 has 17 amino acids. Trimming at V came to 5 bases and at J to 6 bases, leaving 11 bases not matched to a gene. CDR3 sequence reads: CASSDKTTSGRFNEQFF. For the CDR3, the DNA is TGTGCCAGCAGCGATAAAACCACTAGCGGGAGGTTCAATGAGCAGTTCTTC.

The chain recombines TRBV4-1 with TRBJ2-3, with 7 positions matching TRBD1. This CDR3 region has 13 residues. With V trimmed by 5 bases and J by 6 bases, 5 bases remained unmatched. Germline assignment: CDR1 MGHRA and CDR2 YSYEKL. The CDR3 DNA reads TGCGCCAGCAGCGACAGGGTTCCCGATACGCAGTATTTT. Its translation is CASSDRVPDTQYF.

The chain joins TRBV11-1 to TRBJ2-5; the D is unclear. CDR3 size: 15 residues. The germline V and J ends were trimmed by 3 bases and 5 bases, with 16 bases remaining between them. Germline CDR1 is SGHAT and CDR2 is FQDESV (reference sequence). The CDR3 sequence is CASSFHKGREETQYF. Here the CDR3 DNA reads TGTGCCAGCAGCTTCCATAAAGGGCGAGAGGAGACCCAGTACTTC.

The chain recombines TRBV28 with TRBJ2-1, with D possibly being TRBD2 (5 bases). The germline V gene has CDR1 MDHEN and CDR2 SYDVKM. Deletions cut 2 bases from V and 9 bases from J, with 5 bases between. The CDR3 runs to 11 residues. The CDR3 here is CASSLAGEQFF. CDR3 bases: TGTGCCAGCAGTTTAGCGGGTGAGCAGTTCTTC.

The chain uses TRBV28 and TRBJ1-2; the match to TRBD1 covers 10 bases. The V segment lost 1 base and the J segment 6 bases; nucleotides outside the gene matches: 8. The CDR3 runs 16 residues. Germline V CDR1 and CDR2: MDHEN, SYDVKM. The CDR3 DNA is TGTGCCAGCAGTTTATCCCGGGACAGGGGATTTGATGGCTACACCTTC. It is translated as CASSLSRDRGFDGYTF.

This clone was found once. The rearrangement joins TRBV5-1 to TRBJ2-5; no reliable D call. Germline CDR1 and CDR2: SGHRS and YFSETQ. The V end was cut by 0 bases, the J end by 4 bases, with 10 bases between. This CDR3 is built from 14 residues. CDR3 loop: CASSLDLGIETQYF. CDR3 DNA sequence: TGCGCCAGCAGCTTGGATCTTGGAATAGAGACCCAGTACTTC.